A selection of T cell receptor beta chains follows, all from one sample in a study of blood T cells in healthy people across ages. Using its own MiXCR run on the 5' RACE reads, TCRdb lists one record per CDR3 protein. The sample lists around 580,000 distinct CDR3 sequences; 47% were seen once. What was sequenced was blood. The receptors originated from an elderly man in good health. Each CDR3 is given with its conserved first and last residue. A D gene is named only where the DNA matches it firmly. A row's size may be missing; if present it is once, few, many or a size class.

d_call,v_call,clone_size,j_call,cdr3_nt,cdr3_aa
.,TRBV5-6,.,TRBJ1-2,TGTGCCAGCAGCTTGGGACGGACGATGTTCTATGGCTACACCTTC,CASSLGRTMFYGYTF
.,TRBV6-6,many,TRBJ2-1,TGTGCCAGCAGTCCCCCCTCGAGCTCCTACAATGAGCAGTTCTTC,CASSPPSSSYNEQFF
.,TRBV20-1,.,TRBJ2-4,TGCAGTGCTGACCAAACTTCGTACGTAGCCAAAAACATTCAGTACTTC,CSADQTSYVAKNIQYF
TRBD1,TRBV5-1,.,TRBJ2-1,TGCGCCAGCACCGAAGGGGACAGGTCAAATGAGCAGTTCTTC,CASTEGDRSNEQFF
TRBD2,TRBV7-9,.,TRBJ2-4,TGTGCCTGCAGCGCCCCCGGACTAGCGGCATTGTACTTC,CACSAPGLAALYF
TRBD2,TRBV6-2/TRBV6-3,few,TRBJ2-1,TGTGCCAGCAGTCCAGCGAGGACTAGCGGCTACAATGAGCAGTTCTTC,CASSPARTSGYNEQFF
TRBD2,TRBV7-2,.,TRBJ2-3,TGTGCCAGCAGCCCCCGGACTAGCGGCCATGGGGATACGCAGTATTTT,CASSPRTSGHGDTQYF
.,TRBV15,.,TRBJ2-5,TGTGCCACCAGCAGTGGGGCAGGGGACCAAGAGACCCAGTACTTC,CATSSGAGDQETQYF
TRBD1,TRBV27,.,TRBJ2-7,TGTGCCAGCAGTTCAACCGGGACAGGGGGCAGTTTGATTGGCGAGCAGTACTTC,CASSSTGTGGSLIGEQYF
.,TRBV20-1,.,TRBJ2-3,TGCAGTGCTGCCCCACTAGGAGGGCACGCAGATACGCAGTATTTT,CSAAPLGGHADTQYF
.,TRBV5-1,many,TRBJ2-7,TGCGCCAGCAGCAACTCCTACGAGCAGTACTTC,CASSNSYEQYF
.,TRBV9,.,TRBJ2-6,TGTGCCAGCAGCGTAGCTACTGGGGCCAACGTCCTGACTTTC,CASSVATGANVLTF
.,TRBV6-2/TRBV6-3,once,TRBJ2-1,TGTGCCAGCACCCTAGGACGGGCCCGTGGGTACAATGAGCAGTTCTTC,CASTLGRARGYNEQFF
.,TRBV7-2,once,TRBJ1-6,TGTGCCAGCAGCTTAGAAACCGGACGGGGAAATTCACCCCCCCACTTT,CASSLETGRGNSPPHF
TRBD2,TRBV29-1,many,TRBJ2-3,TGCAGCGTTGAGGGAGGTCGGGGGGTCGGGACAGATACGCAGTATTTT,CSVEGGRGVGTDTQYF
.,TRBV6-5,.,TRBJ2-3,TGTGCCAGCAGAAAAGACTACCCCTACACAGATACGCAGTATTTT,CASRKDYPYTDTQYF
TRBD2,TRBV20-1,few,TRBJ2-5,TGCAGTGCTAGATCGGCGGGGGGCGTCGGGCAGTACTTC,CSARSAGGVGQYF